This entry features one T cell receptor beta chain sequence. No antigen is known for it. This specimen belongs to a study of cytomegalovirus exposure and HLA in healthy donors. Study summary: The 120 validation repertoires, a later analysis reported, used the same platform as the approximately 670 repertoires from the first cohort.

The protocol was immunoSEQ multiplex PCR, while the TCRdb copy is restricted to in-frame clones and leaves out a portion. The sample yields tens of thousands of clones, 90% to 96% seen once. General study findings and limits: According to the study, approximately 150 TCR beta chains were cytomegalovirus-associated. Later, an analysis found that TCR clusters from the first cohort tended to co-occur in the 120 validation repertoires. Rare sequences made up most TCRs, while some public TCRs were found in many donors.

The TCR originated in a man younger than 35 in good health and CMV-seronegative. Source material: PBMCs.

CDR3: CASSNLTGNLSYGYTF. CDR3 nucleotide sequence: TGTGCCAGCAGTAACCTCACGGGGAATCTAAGCTATGGCTACACCTTC. The rearrangement joins TRBV7-9 to TRBJ1-2; D is uncertain. V lost 6 bases to trimming and J lost 4 bases, with 21 bases between them. The CDR3 has 16 residues. In germline, CDR1 is SEHNR, CDR2 FQNEAQ (reference sequence). The variable domain in full, completed from reference TRBV7-9 and TRBJ1-2, reads DTGVSQNPRHKITKRGQNVTFRCDPISEHNRLYWYRQTLGQGPEFLTYFQNEAQLEKSRLLSDRFSAERPKGSFSTLEIQRTEQGDSAMYLCASSNLTGNLSYGYTFGSGTRLTVV.